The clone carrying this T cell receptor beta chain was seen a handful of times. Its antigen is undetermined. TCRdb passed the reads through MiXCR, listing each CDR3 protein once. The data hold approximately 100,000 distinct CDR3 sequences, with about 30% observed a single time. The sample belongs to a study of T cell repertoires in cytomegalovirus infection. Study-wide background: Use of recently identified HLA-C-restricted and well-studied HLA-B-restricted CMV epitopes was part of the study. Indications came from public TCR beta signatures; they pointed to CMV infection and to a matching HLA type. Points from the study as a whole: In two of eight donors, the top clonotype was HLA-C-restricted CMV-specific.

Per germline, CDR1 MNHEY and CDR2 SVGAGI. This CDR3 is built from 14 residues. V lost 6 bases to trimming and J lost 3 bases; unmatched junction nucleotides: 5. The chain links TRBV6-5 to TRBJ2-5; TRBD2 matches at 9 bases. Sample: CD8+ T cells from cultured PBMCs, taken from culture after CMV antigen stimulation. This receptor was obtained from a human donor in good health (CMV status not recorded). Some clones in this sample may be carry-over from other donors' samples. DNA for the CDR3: TGTGCCAGCAGCGCTAGCGGGGCAAAAGAGACCCAGTACTTC. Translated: CASSASGAKETQYF.